Listed here are 29 T cell receptor beta chains from one sample, sequenced in a study of T cells in Graves' hyperthyroidism and ophthalmopathy (dated by TCRdb to about 2019). The library was obtained by multiplex PCR. Sequencing relied on an Illumina HiSeq 2000. TCR beta CDR3 regions were amplified from RNA transcripts. For the first round of RT-PCR on the TCR CDR3, the HTBI primer set was used together with the Qiagen OneStep RT-PCR kit. TCRdb redid the processing of the public reads, applying fastp at Q25 and MiXCR, and retained in-frame beta chains. A single entry per CDR3 protein holds the most common genes and DNA from its merged rows. The sample has 450,000 to 550,000 distinct CDR3 sequences on record, approximately 25% of them singletons. The top ten clones comprise around 11% of the sample. The material sequenced was blood. The receptor set was obtained from a woman in her 30s with Graves' ophthalmopathy.

This chain's CDR3 is CASSAPGGPSGYTF. The DNA of the CDR3 is TGTGCCAGCAGTGCACCAGGGGGTCCCTCTGGCTACACCTTC. This chain connects TRBV12-3 or TRBV12-4 to TRBJ1-2; 7 bases are shared with TRBD1. CDR3 length equals 14 residues. J lost 7 bases, V lost 5 bases, and 10 bases had no gene match.

There are many counts of this clonotype. The J gene is TRBJ1-1, the V gene TRBV27, with a possible D match to TRBD1 (5 bases). The V end lost 2 bases, the J end lost 1 base, and 5 bases lay between the germline ends. The CDR3 is made up of 13 amino acids. Germline V lookup: CDR1 MNHEY, CDR2 SMNVEV (reference sequence). This CDR3 reads CASSLGGNTEAFF. CDR3 DNA sequence: TGTGCCAGCAGTTTAGGGGGGAACACTGAAGCTTTCTTT.

This sequence joins TRBV10-1 and TRBJ1-2; D not certain. This CDR3 is built from 13 residues. Germline V lookup: CDR1 WNHNN, CDR2 SYGVQD (reference sequence). V was trimmed by 8 bases and J by 6 bases, leaving 16 bases between them. CDR3 in amino acids: CASDLPWVHGYTF. In nucleotides, the CDR3 is TGCGCCAGCGACCTCCCTTGGGTACATGGCTACACCTTC.

The sample holds many counts of this clonotype. This rearrangement joins TRBV4-2 to TRBJ1-5; D gene unclear. Trimming left V 0 bases short and J 4 bases short, with 13 bases between. The CDR3 length is 16 residues. CDR1 is LGHNA, CDR2 YNFKEQ, per germline. In DNA, the CDR3 is TGTGCCAGCAGCCAAGATCTCGCGGCTGGAAATCAGCCCCAGCATTTT. It encodes CASSQDLAAGNQPQHF.

This clonotype came up many times. The rearrangement links TRBV28 to TRBJ1-2, with TRBD1 identical over 7 bases. The V and J ends lost 6 bases and 6 bases, in that order; junction bases with no gene match: 10. CDR1 and CDR2 (germline): MDHEN, SYDVKM. This CDR3 comprises 14 residues. CDR3 in amino acids: CASRPGGAFDGYTF. As DNA, the CDR3 is TGTGCCAGCAGACCAGGGGGGGCGTTCGATGGCTACACCTTC.

A word on this clonotype: A much larger clone sits a single nucleotide away, making a read error possible. This rearrangement joins TRBV6-1 to TRBJ2-7; unclear D gene. Germline V lookup: CDR1 MNHNS, CDR2 SASEGT. The length of the CDR3 is 13 residues. This CDR3 reads CASREARWDEQYF. The CDR3 nucleotides are TGTGCCAGCCGTGAAGCGCGGTGGGACGAGCAGTACTTC.

This clonotype was counted ten times or more. The chain combines TRBV12-3 or TRBV12-4 with TRBJ1-1, with D unresolved. The V and J ends lost 3 bases and 7 bases respectively, with 12 bases between them. The CDR3 length is 13 residues. CDR3 in amino acids: CASSFRAEGEAFF. The CDR3 nucleotides are TGTGCCAGCAGTTTTAGGGCAGAGGGTGAAGCTTTCTTT.

Turning to this clonotype: With a much larger clone just one base away, this may be a read error. The chain links TRBV5-1 to TRBJ1-1; maybe TRBD1 (6 bases). The CDR3 loop spans 13 amino acids. Germline loops: CDR1 SGHRS, CDR2 YFSETQ. CDR3 sequence reads: CASTKLGDTESFF. CDR3 DNA: TGCGCCAGCACCAAACTAGGGGACACTGAATCTTTCTTT.

Ten or more counts support this clonotype. This chain joins TRBV7-6 and TRBJ1-1; 7 positions match TRBD1. After removal of 1 base from V and 6 bases from J, the junction contained 5 bases not matched to a gene. CDR1 and CDR2 from the germline V gene are SGHVS and FNYEAQ. The CDR3 is 14 amino acids. As DNA, the CDR3 is TGTGCCAGCAGCTTAGGACAGGGAGGGTCTGAAGCTTTCTTT. Encoded protein: CASSLGQGGSEAFF.

V gene TRBV6-1 combines with J gene TRBJ2-5; 12 positions match TRBD2. The CDR3 has 14 residues. Germline V gives CDR1 MNHNS, CDR2 SASEGT. After removal of 7 bases from V and 5 bases from J, the junction contained 5 bases not matched to a gene. The chain's CDR3 is CASTSGGALETQYF. CDR3 coding DNA: TGTGCCAGCACTAGCGGGGGGGCTCTGGAGACCCAGTACTTC.

This clonotype has a count of ten or more. The chain has TRBV27 and TRBJ1-5, with 7 bases identical to TRBD1. Germline CDR1 is MNHEY and CDR2 is SMNVEV (reference sequence). Trimming took 2 bases from V and 5 from J; bases not matched to a gene: 9. The CDR3 totals 16 residues. The CDR3 loop is CASSLRFGQEYQPQHF. CDR3 nucleotides: TGTGCCAGCAGTTTAAGGTTTGGACAGGAGTATCAGCCCCAGCATTTT.

This clonotype was counted many times. The chain has TRBV28 and TRBJ1-2, with D unclear. The CDR3 length is 14 residues. Germline values: CDR1 MDHEN, CDR2 SYDVKM. V lost 3 bases and J lost 4, with 12 bases in between. The CDR3 loop reads CASSFRRRGYGYTF. DNA of the CDR3: TGTGCCAGCAGTTTCAGGCGGCGAGGCTATGGCTACACCTTC.

This clonotype was detected ten times or more. The chain carries TRBV10-3 and TRBJ1-2; D gene ambiguous. Germline lookup yields CDR1 ENHRY and CDR2 SYGVKD. V gave up 8 bases and J gave up 0 bases, with 10 bases separating them. This CDR3 contains 13 residues. The CDR3 is CAIGDTSNYGYTF. In nucleotides, the CDR3 is TGTGCCATCGGAGACACTTCTAACTATGGCTACACCTTC.

This clonotype was seen many times. The chain links TRBV7-2 to TRBJ2-4, with D perhaps matching TRBD1 or TRBD2 (6 bases each). This CDR3 is built from 17 residues. Germline CDR1 reads SGHTA; CDR2 reads FQGNSA. V was shortened by 8 bases and J by 0 bases, with 20 bases between the two germline ends. The CDR3 spells CASQGGGGELAKNIQYF. The CDR3 nucleotides are TGTGCCAGCCAGGGAGGAGGGGGAGAATTAGCCAAAAACATTCAGTACTTC. Complete variable domain (other parts from reference TRBV7-2 and TRBJ2-4): GAGVSQSPSNKVTEKGKDVELRCDPISGHTALYWYRQSLGQGLEFLIYFQGNSAPDKSGLPSDRFSAERTGGSVSTLTIQRTQQEDSAVYLCASQGGGGELAKNIQYFGAGTRLSVL.

This clonotype was seen repeatedly, ten times or more. CDR3 in amino acids: CASRRQGAFF. CDR3 bases: TGTGCCAGCAGAAGACAGGGAGCTTTCTTT. J is TRBJ1-1 and V is TRBV6-1; 7 bases match TRBD1. J gave up 10 bases and V 6 bases, and 2 bases lay outside the gene matches. The CDR3 sequence is 10 residues long. The germline CDR1 and CDR2 sequences are MNHNS and SASEGT.

This clonotype has ten or more counts. The chain couples TRBV9 to TRBJ2-2; 8 bases fit TRBD1. This CDR3 contains 15 residues. The V gene's germline CDR1 is SGDLS and CDR2 YYNGEE. V lost 3 bases, J lost 5 bases, and 6 bases stayed unmatched. The CDR3 DNA is TGTGCCAGCAGCGGTAGGACAGGGATAACCGGGGAGCTGTTTTTT. It specifies CASSGRTGITGELFF.

This clonotype was detected a few times. This rearrangement joins TRBV19 to TRBJ2-7; tentative D call: TRBD1 (6 bases). Trimming pared 4 bases from V and 5 bases from J, leaving 12 bases between. Germline V gene sequence: CDR1 LNHDA, CDR2 SQIVND (reference sequence). The length of the CDR3 is 13 residues. DNA of the CDR3: TGTGCCAGTAGTAGAGGACAGTTCGACGAGCAGTACTTC. Its protein is CASSRGQFDEQYF. The variable domain in full, completed from reference TRBV19 and TRBJ2-7, reads DGGITQSPKYLFRKEGQNVTLSCEQNLNHDAMYWYRQDPGQGLRLIYYSQIVNDFQKGDIAEGYSVSREKKESFPLTVTSAQKNPTAFYLCASSRGQFDEQYFGPGTRLTVT.

At least ten counts were recorded for this clonotype. The chain carries TRBV4-1 and TRBJ2-2; D may be TRBD2 (5 bases). V gave up 0 bases and J gave up 5 bases, with 10 bases separating them. Germline lookup yields CDR1 MGHRA and CDR2 YSYEKL. The CDR3 has 15 residues. The CDR3 here is CASSQDPGSTGELFF. In nucleotides, the CDR3 is TGCGCCAGCAGCCAAGATCCGGGATCTACCGGGGAGCTGTTTTTT.

This clonotype was counted many times. The V and J genes are TRBV7-2 and TRBJ1-2; D unresolved. Germline V gives CDR1 SGHTA, CDR2 FQGNSA. V was clipped by 4 bases and J by 0 bases, with 6 bases between them. The CDR3 loop spans 13 amino acids. The CDR3 region has the DNA TGTGCCAGCAGCTCGGTCGCTAACTATGGCTACACCTTC. Translation: CASSSVANYGYTF.

This clonotype came up many times. V and J are TRBV19 and TRBJ2-7; 7 positions match TRBD1. The V segment lost 4 bases and the J segment 5 bases; nucleotides outside the gene matches: 5. The CDR3 extends over 13 amino acids. Germline lookup yields CDR1 LNHDA and CDR2 SQIVND (reference sequence). The CDR3 nucleotides are TGTGCCAGTAGTAACAGGGGACGGGACGAGCAGTACTTC. It codes for CASSNRGRDEQYF.

This clonotype was observed many times. The chain has TRBV24-1 and TRBJ2-5; possibly TRBD2 for D (5 bases). V was clipped by 4 bases and J by 4 bases, with 18 bases between them. This CDR3 comprises 16 residues. From germline, CDR1 is KGHDR and CDR2 SFDVKD. For the CDR3, the DNA is TGTGCCACCAGTGACCCAACCGGGGTGGGTATAGAGACCCAGTACTTC. The encoded protein is CATSDPTGVGIETQYF.

This clonotype has only one observation. This sequence joins TRBV20-1 and TRBJ1-5, with no clear D. The CDR3 has 12 amino acids. With 3 bases removed from V and 8 bases from J, the gap between germline ends came to 11 bases. Looked up from germline, CDR1 is DFQATT and CDR2 is SNEGSKA (reference sequence). CDR3 residues: CSASLYSEPQHF. Written as DNA, the CDR3 is TGCAGTGCTAGCCTTTATAGCGAGCCCCAGCATTTT.

The table lists this clonotype with many counts. This chain connects TRBV6-5 to TRBJ2-7; D is perhaps TRBD2 (6 bases). This CDR3 spans 15 amino acids. The germline V and J ends were trimmed by 4 bases and 0 bases, with 13 bases remaining between them. CDR1 is MNHEY, CDR2 SVGAGI, per germline. CDR3: CASSSRSGSSYEQYF. The CDR3, as DNA: TGTGCCAGCAGTTCCCGGTCCGGGAGCTCCTACGAGCAGTACTTC.

In its sample, this clonotype was seen a few times. The genes are TRBV7-2 and TRBJ2-5, with 8 bases fitting TRBD2. V gave up 5 bases and J gave up 2 bases; unmatched junction bases: 13. Germline values: CDR1 SGHTA, CDR2 FQGNSA. The CDR3 spans 17 residues. CDR3 DNA: TGTGCCAGCAGCCGCTTTAGTCCCCAGCGGGGGCAAGAGACCCAGTACTTC. Translating it yields CASSRFSPQRGQETQYF.

The chain carries TRBV7-3 and TRBJ1-2, with 7 bases matching TRBD1. The germline gives CDR1 SGHTA, CDR2 FQGTGA. V lost 7 bases, J lost 6 bases, and 17 bases stayed unmatched. This CDR3 has 16 amino acids. The DNA of the CDR3 is TGTGCCAGCATTAAAGGAGGGACAGCAGGTTTGGATGGCTACACCTTC. This translates into CASIKGGTAGLDGYTF.

This clonotype was seen ten or more times. The DNA for the CDR3 is TGCGCCAGCAGCCACGAGCGGGGACAGGGCGGTTCCAATCAGCCCCAGCATTTT. Encoded protein: CASSHERGQGGSNQPQHF. The genes are TRBV4-1 and TRBJ1-5; TRBD1 matches 9 bases. CDR1 MGHRA and CDR2 YSYEKL come from the germline V gene. Trimming cost V 3 bases and J 3 bases; bases outside gene matches: 12. The CDR3 covers 18 residues.

This clonotype was observed many times. The genes are TRBV19 and TRBJ1-1, with D unclear. The CDR3 consists of 15 residues. The V and J ends lost 6 bases and 8 bases respectively, with 22 bases between them. Looked up from germline, CDR1 is LNHDA and CDR2 is SQIVND (reference sequence). The CDR3, as DNA: TGTGCCAGTAGCGCACCTCTGTTGACCGCGCTAGAAGCTTTCTTT. It codes for CASSAPLLTALEAFF.

This clonotype appeared many times. The rearrangement uses TRBV9 and TRBJ1-1, with D unresolved. There are 15 residues in the CDR3. Trimming left V 0 bases short and J 1 base short, with 10 bases between. CDR1 and CDR2 from the germline V gene are SGDLS and YYNGEE. CDR3 coding DNA: TGTGCCAGCAGCGTAGGACGGTCATGGAACACTGAAGCTTTCTTT. This codes for CASSVGRSWNTEAFF.

There are many counts of this clonotype. The V and J genes are TRBV29-1 and TRBJ1-1; 8 bases map to TRBD1. The CDR3 is 14 amino acids. The V segment lost 2 bases and the J segment 3 bases; nucleotides outside the gene matches: 5. CDR1 is SQVTM and CDR2 is ANQGSEA in the germline V gene. CDR3 sequence: CSVEQGAGDTEAFF. The CDR3 DNA sequence: TGCAGCGTTGAACAGGGGGCTGGGGACACTGAAGCTTTCTTT.